The entry that follows covers one TCR beta chain sequence. Its antigen is not known. This specimen comes from a study of Tregs in tolerant kidney transplant recipients. Unstimulated Tregs (CD4+CD25+CD127-) and CD4+CD25- non-Tregs were sorted from PBMCs. General study results and limits: Biological reproducibility was not directly addressed in this study.

The repertoire was sequenced with immunoSEQ multiplex PCR; TCRdb's copy has only in-frame clones and lacks some. Of roughly 250,000 clones listed, roughly four fifths are singletons. This TCR was sampled from a human donor in good health. The sample comprised CD4+ T cells from blood.

CDR3 bases: TGTGCCAGCAGCCGGGGGGGGTGGATGGAAAAACTGTTTTTT. Amino acid sequence: CASSRGGWMEKLFF. The V gene is TRBV6-1, the J gene TRBJ1-4; perhaps TRBD1 as D (5 bases). The CDR3 consists of 14 residues. The germline V and J ends were trimmed by 6 bases and 8 bases, with 16 bases remaining between them. The germline V gene encodes CDR1 MNHNS and CDR2 SASEGT.